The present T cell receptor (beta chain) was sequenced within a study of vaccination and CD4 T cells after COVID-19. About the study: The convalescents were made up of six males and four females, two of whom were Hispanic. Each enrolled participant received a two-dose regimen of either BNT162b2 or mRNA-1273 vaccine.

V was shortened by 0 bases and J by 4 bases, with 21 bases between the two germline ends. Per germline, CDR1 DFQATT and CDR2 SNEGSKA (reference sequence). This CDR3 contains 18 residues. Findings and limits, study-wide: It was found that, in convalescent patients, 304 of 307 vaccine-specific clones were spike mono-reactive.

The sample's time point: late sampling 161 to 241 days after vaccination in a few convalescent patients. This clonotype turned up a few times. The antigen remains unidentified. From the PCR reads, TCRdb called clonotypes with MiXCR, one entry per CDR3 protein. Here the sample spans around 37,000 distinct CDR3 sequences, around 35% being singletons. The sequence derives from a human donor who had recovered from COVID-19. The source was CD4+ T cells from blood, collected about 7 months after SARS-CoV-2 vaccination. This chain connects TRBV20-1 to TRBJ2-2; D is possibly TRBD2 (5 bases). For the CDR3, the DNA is TGCAGTGCTAGAGACAACCCCTGGCGGGCCCGAACCACCGGGGAGCTGTTTTTT. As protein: CSARDNPWRARTTGELFF.